This TCR beta chain was captured by sequencing in a study of shared clonotypes between healthy human individuals. Study outcomes and limitations: Naive CD4 clonotypes overlapped across a few donors at approximately 4.5%. The genetic and exposure-history diversity represented was limited by few donors. Rarefaction exposed incomplete sorted-subset sequencing despite large depth. Generally, naive subsets (rather than memory subsets) showed larger estimated richness.

Here immunoSEQ multiplex PCR was the method, and the copy in TCRdb shows in-frame clones only, minus some. This sample carries about 2 million clones, about 95% of them seen once, and the ten largest clones take 1% to 1.3%. Naivety among CD8 cells was defined by CD45RO negativity and positive CCR7 selection, thereby excluding terminally differentiated effector memory CD45RA+ cells. Turning to this clone: Its antigen is unidentified.

Germline V gene sequence: CDR1 MNHEY, CDR2 SMNVEV (reference sequence). Trimming removed 5 bases at V and 3 bases at J, with 10 bases between. The CDR3 consists of 13 residues. The sequencing sample was made of naive CD8+ T cells sorted from blood. The V call is TRBV27, the J call TRBJ1-2; no definite D call. The receptor's source is a man younger than 35 in good health. CDR3 sequence (DNA): TGTGCCAGCAGTCCCCTGGCTGACTATGGCTACACCTTC. Protein: CASSPLADYGYTF.